The following is a TCR beta chain sequence with its context. As yet, its antigen is unknown. Amplification of TCR beta CDR3 regions was performed using RNA transcripts as template. During a first-round RT-PCR of the TCR CDR3, the HTBI primer set was used. TCRdb processed the multiplex PCR reads anew with MiXCR; each CDR3 protein has one entry. The sample includes 550,000 to 600,000 distinct CDR3 sequences, approximately 15% seen only once; the top ten take roughly 7.1%. The data stem from a study of T cells in Graves' hyperthyroidism and ophthalmopathy. Study-wide findings and caveats: A model of 13 V-J features distinguished ophthalmopathy from stable hyperthyroidism.

Among ophthalmopathy patients, the Clinical Activity Score reached at least 3, the NOSPECS grade reached at least 4, and duration remained under 3 months. Over 9 ml of fresh peripheral blood supplied the PBMCs. V lost 0 bases to trimming and J lost 4 bases; unmatched junction nucleotides: 2. Germline CDR1 reads SGDLS; CDR2 reads YYNGEE. The CDR3 length is 15 residues. Material: blood. The sequence derives from a woman aged 18-35 years with Graves' ophthalmopathy. The chain recombines TRBV9 with TRBJ2-7, with 12 bases matching TRBD2. CDR3 amino acids: CASSVGGTSGYEQYF. The CDR3 nucleotides are TGTGCCAGCAGCGTAGGGGGGACTAGCGGGTACGAGCAGTACTTC.